Below, 21 T cell receptor beta chains from the same sample are listed, as sequenced in a study of blood T cells in healthy people across ages. Next came a second PCR, run for about 7 to 11 cycles, which used a sample-barcoded 5' primer along with a J-beta primer mix. TCRdb analysed the 5' RACE reads with MiXCR anew, one entry per CDR3 protein. The sample shows approximately 780,000 distinct CDR3 sequences, roughly 24% of them seen only once. These data also formed part of another study, on T cells of mothers and their children.

Sequencing was carried out using blood. The receptors come from a boy younger than 18 in good health.

This clonotype was seen only a few times. The gene calls are TRBV7-9 and TRBJ2-1; maybe TRBD1 (5 bases). The CDR3 has 16 residues. The V gene lost 5 bases and the J gene lost 15 bases, with 29 bases spanning the gap. Germline CDR1 reads SEHNR; CDR2 reads FQNEAQ (reference sequence). This CDR3 reads CASSPRKQAAIPRPFF. The CDR3 DNA reads TGTGCCAGCAGCCCGCGAAAACAGGCGGCAATCCCCCGGCCGTTCTTC.

This clonotype has just a few counts. The CDR3 sequence is CATLGGEKLFF. Written as DNA, the CDR3 is TGTGCCACCCTCGGAGGTGAAAAACTGTTTTTT. This chain joins TRBV28 and TRBJ1-4; D not resolved. Trimming removed 10 bases at V and 7 bases at J, with 10 bases between. From germline, CDR1 is MDHEN and CDR2 SYDVKM. This CDR3 comprises 11 residues.

The chain is built from TRBV7-2 and TRBJ1-2, with TRBD1 matching 10 bases. V lost 5 bases to trimming and J lost 5 bases; unmatched junction nucleotides: 17. The CDR3 length is 18 residues. Germline CDR1 reads SGHTA; CDR2 reads FQGNSA. CDR3 loop: CASSILGPETGGAYGYTF. CDR3 nucleotides: TGTGCCAGCAGCATCCTCGGGCCCGAGACAGGGGGCGCATATGGCTACACCTTC.

This CDR3 reads CASSQGAGDSRYF. In DNA, the CDR3 is TGTGCCAGCAGCCAAGGAGCGGGGGATTCCAGGTACTTC. V is TRBV4-2 and J is TRBJ2-4, with 8 bases that match TRBD2. The CDR3 totals 13 residues. Trimming cost V 1 base and J 15 bases; bases outside gene matches: 8. Germline lookup yields CDR1 LGHNA and CDR2 YNFKEQ.

This clonotype was counted only a few times. The CDR3 region is CATSKFGETQYF. The CDR3 bases are TGTGCCACCAGCAAGTTCGGGGAGACCCAGTACTTC. The rearrangement joins TRBV15 to TRBJ2-5; D not resolved. From germline, CDR1 is LNHNV and CDR2 YYDKDF (reference sequence). This CDR3 is 12 amino acids long. Trimming took off 4 bases at V and 5 bases at J, with 8 bases between the two ends. Complete variable domain (other parts from reference TRBV15 and TRBJ2-5): DAMVIQNPRYQVTQFGKPVTLSCSQTLNHNVMYWYQQKSSQAPKLLFHYYDKDFNNEADTPDNFQSRRPNTSFCFLDIRSPGLGDTAMYLCATSKFGETQYFGPGTRLLVL.

This chain joins TRBV4-1 and TRBJ2-1; D possibly corresponds to TRBD2 (6 bases). Germline CDR1 reads MGHRA; CDR2 reads YSYEKL. Deletions cut 1 base from V and 1 base from J, with 8 bases between. The CDR3 consists of 15 residues. The CDR3 reads CASSQAGESYNEQFF. CDR3 nucleotide sequence: TGCGCCAGCAGCCAAGCGGGGGAATCCTACAATGAGCAGTTCTTC.

This chain connects TRBV6-1 to TRBJ2-2; unclear D gene. From germline, CDR1 is MNHNS and CDR2 SASEGT. The ends were cut back, 11 bases at V and 5 bases at J, with 12 bases in the middle. This CDR3 is built from 12 residues. CDR3 protein: CAARHLTGELFF. CDR3 DNA: TGTGCCGCCCGGCATCTGACCGGGGAGCTGTTTTTT.

In this sample, this clonotype turned up a few times. Without the conserved terminal phenylalanine or tryptophan, this CDR3 likely stems from a read error. The chain uses TRBV20-1 and TRBJ1-2; unclear D gene. The CDR3 is 13 residues long. V was pared by 5 bases and J by 7 bases, with 17 bases between. In germline, CDR1 is DFQATT, CDR2 SNEGSKA (reference sequence). In nucleotides, the CDR3 is TGCAGTGCTCCCCGGTCCTCAAGTTCTGGCTACACCATC. This sequence encodes CSAPRSSSSGYTI.

This sequence joins TRBV5-5 and TRBJ2-2; 12 bases line up with TRBD2. This CDR3 has 16 residues. Trimming cost V 4 bases and J 6 bases; bases outside gene matches: 7. Germline lookup yields CDR1 SGHKS and CDR2 YYEKEE (reference sequence). CDR3 sequence (DNA): TGTGCCAGCAGCCCCTGGACTAGCGGGATCGCCGGGGAGCTGTTTTTT. Translation gives CASSPWTSGIAGELFF.

V gene TRBV6-1 combines with J gene TRBJ2-5; TRBD1 or TRBD2 may be the D gene (5 bases each). The germline gives CDR1 MNHNS, CDR2 SASEGT. V was shortened by 4 bases and J by 5 bases, with 20 bases between the two germline ends. This CDR3 comprises 16 residues. The CDR3 DNA reads TGTGCCAGCAGTGCCCCGGGACGTCCTTCCCGGGAGACCCAGTACTTC. It is translated as CASSAPGRPSRETQYF.

The chain uses TRBV6-1 and TRBJ2-3; 7 bases align to TRBD2. The germline V gene has CDR1 MNHNS and CDR2 SASEGT. The CDR3 consists of 15 residues. With V trimmed by 1 base and J by 8 bases, 9 bases remained unmatched. The CDR3 coding sequence is TGTGCCAGCAGTGAAGGGCTAGCGGCGGCCGGTACGCAGTATTTT. This translates into CASSEGLAAAGTQYF.

This clonotype came up a few times. The chain couples TRBV5-1 to TRBJ1-4; D possibly corresponds to TRBD1 (5 bases). This CDR3 has 17 amino acids. Trimming left V 0 bases short and J 8 bases short, with 20 bases between. From germline, CDR1 is SGHRS and CDR2 YFSETQ. The CDR3 here is CASSLAGGPATVEKLFF. The CDR3 coding sequence is TGCGCCAGCAGCTTGGCTGGGGGACCGGCCACGGTGGAAAAACTGTTTTTT.

This rearrangement joins TRBV6-1 to TRBJ1-4; D not certain. CDR1 is MNHNS and CDR2 is SASEGT in the germline V gene. Trimming took off 4 bases at V and 0 bases at J, with 9 bases between the two ends. This CDR3 is built from 15 residues. The CDR3 is CASSATSATNEKLFF. The CDR3 nucleotides read TGTGCCAGCAGTGCAACAAGCGCAACTAATGAAAAACTGTTTTTT.

The V and J genes are TRBV6-6 and TRBJ1-2, with D maybe TRBD1 (6 bases). CDR3 length equals 14 residues. Between the trimmed V and J ends, which lost 8 bases and 0 bases, there was a span of 13 bases. CDR1 and CDR2 from the germline V gene are MNHNY and SVGAGI (reference sequence). CDR3 loop: CASGLGGANYGYTF. The CDR3 region has the DNA TGTGCCAGCGGTTTAGGGGGAGCTAACTATGGCTACACCTTC.

This clonotype was counted only a few times. The chain employs TRBV9 and TRBJ2-7, with a tentative D call TRBD2 (5 bases). Deletions cut 4 bases from V and 3 bases from J, with 11 bases between. The CDR3 contains 13 residues. Germline values: CDR1 SGDLS, CDR2 YYNGEE. CDR3: CASSSRRFYEQYF. The CDR3 DNA follows: TGTGCCAGCAGCTCCAGGAGGTTCTACGAGCAGTACTTC.

There are a few counts of this clonotype. The V call is TRBV13, the J call TRBJ2-7, with 9 bases aligning to TRBD1. Looked up from germline, CDR1 is PRHDT and CDR2 is FYEKMQ (reference sequence). J lost 3 bases, V lost 5 bases, and 8 bases had no gene match. The CDR3 covers 15 residues. The CDR3 reads CASSPRDRVDYEQYF. CDR3 DNA: TGTGCCAGCAGCCCGCGGGACAGGGTGGACTACGAGCAGTACTTC.

The chain joins TRBV6-5 to TRBJ2-5; 11 bases agree with TRBD1. V dropped 6 bases and J dropped 5; count of bases not matched to a gene: 11. This CDR3 has 16 residues. Germline CDR1 is MNHEY and CDR2 is SVGAGI. CDR3 DNA: TGTGCCAGCAGAGAACCGGGACAGGGGGTTTTCGAGACCCAGTACTTC. It encodes CASREPGQGVFETQYF.

The V gene is TRBV10-3, the J gene TRBJ1-3; D not certain. This CDR3 is 12 amino acids long. Germline-derived CDR1 and CDR2 are ENHRY and SYGVKD. Trimming removed 11 bases from V and 3 bases from J, with 11 bases in between. The CDR3 loop is CACGVDGNTIYF. DNA for the CDR3: TGTGCCTGTGGGGTTGATGGAAACACCATATATTTT.

The rearrangement links TRBV6-5 to TRBJ1-1; D call uncertain. V dropped 0 bases and J dropped 2 bases, with 7 bases sitting between them. Germline V gives CDR1 MNHEY, CDR2 SVGAGI. The CDR3 has 14 amino acids. CDR3 residues: CASSYSRVNTEAFF. The CDR3 DNA reads as TGTGCCAGCAGTTACTCGCGGGTCAACACTGAAGCTTTCTTT.

This clonotype has just a few counts. The chain combines TRBV4-1 with TRBJ1-5; D is undetermined. Germline V gene sequence: CDR1 MGHRA, CDR2 YSYEKL. V lost 1 base to trimming and J lost 4 bases, with 8 bases between them. CDR3 length equals 14 residues. DNA for the CDR3: TGCGCCAGCAGCCAAGGGGTCCTAAATCAGCCCCAGCATTTT. Translation: CASSQGVLNQPQHF.

This clonotype was counted a few times. The rearrangement joins TRBV29-1 to TRBJ2-5; 8 nucleotides line up with TRBD2. There are 13 residues in the CDR3. CDR1 and CDR2 from the germline V gene are SQVTM and ANQGSEA. Trimming cost V 6 bases and J 11 bases; bases outside gene matches: 14. The CDR3 DNA is TGCAGCGTGTCCGGGACTAGAGGGTTCGGGCAGTACTTC. Translated, it gives CSVSGTRGFGQYF.